This T cell receptor beta chain was identified during a study of blood T cell repertoires in COVID-19. Study in general: From the United States, Italy and Spain came samples of acute and convalescent COVID-19.

Germline V lookup: CDR1 SQVTM, CDR2 ANQGSEA. V was pared by 5 bases and J by 0 bases, with 8 bases of the junction left unmatched. The CDR3 has 16 residues. Seattle patient enrollment occurred during active infection, with longitudinal follow-up thereafter. In the authors' workflow: Quantification of nucleated cells was approximated via reference gene primer amplification. Generated by immunoSEQ multiplex PCR, the TCRdb table keeps only in-frame clones and is missing some. V and J calls and clone size come straight from that table; D and trimming were deduced from the DNA. The table records roughly 290,000 clones, around 90% of them present only once.

This rearrangement joins TRBV29-1 to TRBJ2-7; the match to TRBD2 covers 12 bases. Material for sequencing was peripheral blood. The receptor comes from a woman in her twenties or thirties with COVID-19, enrolled during active disease. Here the CDR3 DNA reads TGCAGCGTTCTAGGACTAGCGGGATCCCCCTCCTACGAGCAGTACTTC. This codes for CSVLGLAGSPSYEQYF.